This record covers a single TCR beta chain. Antigen: not known. These data originate in a study of cytomegalovirus exposure and HLA in healthy donors. The wider study: According to later analysis, the same platform produced the roughly 130 validation and approximately 630 first-cohort repertoires. The study, taken as a whole, reports: Diagnosis of cytomegalovirus status made by the classifier reportedly showed high specificity and sensitivity. The finding came from a later analysis; first-cohort TCR clusters tended to co-occur in the approximately 120 validation repertoires. In vitro work confirmed that a few CMV-associated chains recognize CMV antigens.

With 5 bases clipped from V and 6 bases from J, the junction kept 4 bases outside the gene matches. The CDR3 length is 15 residues. Germline lookup yields CDR1 SGHNT and CDR2 YYREEE (reference sequence). Assay: immunoSEQ multiplex PCR; the TCRdb copy retains only in-frame clones and omits some. This repertoire shows about 200,000 clones, around 87% found once; its top ten account for about 2%. The sample consisted of PBMCs. The TCR was taken from a woman between 18 and 30 years old in good health and CMV-seropositive. V and J are TRBV5-4 and TRBJ2-1; 14 nucleotides match TRBD2. CDR3 sequence reads: CASREGLAGVNEQFF. DNA for the CDR3: TGTGCCAGCAGGGAGGGACTAGCGGGAGTCAATGAGCAGTTCTTC. Variable domain in full (rest from reference TRBV5-4 and TRBJ2-1): ETGVTQSPTHLIKTRGQQVTLRCSSQSGHNTVSWYQQALGQGPQFIFQYYREEENGRGNFPPRFSGLQFPNYSSELNVNALELDDSALYLCASREGLAGVNEQFFGPGTRLTVL.